This is a list of T cell receptor beta chains from one sample in a study of regulatory T cells in long-lasting Graves disease. TCRdb analysed the multiplex PCR reads with MiXCR anew, one entry per CDR3 protein. The sample has about 340,000 distinct CDR3 sequences, around 20% seen once. This sample comprised peripheral blood mononuclear cells (PBMCs), obtained when the disease was refractory, from a patient treated with antithyroid drugs. These receptor sequences come from a female donor with Graves disease. Each CDR3 is given with its conserved first and last residue. The D gene is left open where the match is weak. Clone size is given for some rows only: seen once, a few or many times, or a class if the clone is expanded.

abundance,j_gene,v_gene,d_gene,CDR3aa,CDR3nt
few,TRBJ2-2,TRBV20-1,TRBD1,CSASRGSDTGELFF,TGCAGTGCTTCCAGGGGGTCGGACACCGGGGAGCTGTTTTTT
few,TRBJ2-1,TRBV10-3,TRBD2,CAISEASGRAGEQFF,TGTGCCATCAGCGAGGCTAGCGGGAGGGCCGGGGAGCAGTTCTTC
many,TRBJ1-2,TRBV6-1,-,CASSSWQDNYGYTF,TGTGCCAGCAGCTCCTGGCAGGACAACTATGGCTACACCTTC
many,TRBJ2-7,TRBV6-1,TRBD1,CASSIQGGSTWEQYF,TGTGCCAGCAGTATACAGGGGGGATCCACGTGGGAGCAGTACTTC
few,TRBJ2-2,TRBV19,-,CASSSSGTRNTGELFF,TGTGCCAGTAGCAGCTCCGGGACTCGGAACACCGGGGAGCTGTTTTTT
-,TRBJ2-7,TRBV6-5,TRBD1,CASSYSPTGGEQYF,TGTGCCAGCAGTTACTCGCCGACAGGGGGCGAGCAGTACTTC
-,TRBJ2-1,TRBV30,TRBD2,CAYGGGREYNEQFF,TGTGCCTACGGGGGCGGGAGGGAGTACAATGAGCAGTTCTTC
many,TRBJ1-1,TRBV28,TRBD1,CASSLMVGTGRPEAFF,TGTGCCAGCAGTTTAATGGTCGGGACAGGGAGACCTGAAGCTTTCTTT
-,TRBJ1-2,TRBV6-2/TRBV6-3,-,CASSYSGARDGYTF,TGTGCCAGCAGTTACTCGGGGGCCCGTGATGGCTACACCTTC
many,TRBJ1-3,TRBV12-5,TRBD1,CASGLPMGQAGNTIYF,TGTGCTAGTGGTTTGCCGATGGGACAGGCTGGAAACACCATATATTTT
-,TRBJ1-5,TRBV20-1,-,CSARGGPQSNQPQHF,TGCAGTGCTAGAGGGGGGCCCCAAAGCAATCAGCCCCAGCATTTT
-,TRBJ1-5,TRBV19,-,CASSMGLGAGSNQPQHF,TGTGCCAGTAGTATGGGCCTGGGGGCCGGTAGCAATCAGCCCCAGCATTTT
few,TRBJ1-5,TRBV5-6,-,CASSFQNQPQHF,TGTGCCAGCAGCTTCCAGAATCAGCCCCAGCATTTT
many,TRBJ1-1,TRBV12-3/TRBV12-4,TRBD1,CASSPGQGGRTEAFF,TGTGCCAGCAGTCCCGGACAGGGGGGACGGACTGAAGCTTTCTTT
-,TRBJ1-5,TRBV6-5,-,CASSYGQGPPQPQHF,TGTGCCAGCAGTTATGGTCAGGGGCCGCCCCAGCCCCAGCATTTT
-,TRBJ1-1,TRBV12-3/TRBV12-4,TRBD1,CASTQTGGRNTEAFF,TGTGCCAGCACCCAGACAGGGGGACGGAACACTGAAGCTTTCTTT
-,TRBJ1-3,TRBV7-2,-,CASSLEGRSGNTIYF,TGTGCCAGCAGCTTAGAAGGCCGATCTGGAAACACCATATATTTT
-,TRBJ2-5,TRBV7-9,-,CASSLNMGTQYF,TGTGCCAGCAGCCTTAACATGGGGACCCAGTACTTC
-,TRBJ2-2,TRBV27,TRBD2,CASSLYSSGGNTGELFF,TGTGCCAGCAGTTTATACTCCAGCGGGGGGAACACCGGGGAGCTGTTTTTT
-,TRBJ2-2,TRBV20-1,TRBD2,CSADLAGARNGELFF,TGCAGTGCTGACCTAGCGGGAGCTAGGAACGGGGAGCTGTTTTTT
many,TRBJ2-6,TRBV6-2/TRBV6-3,-,CASSPQVQAGANVLTF,TGTGCCAGCAGTCCTCAGGTTCAGGCTGGGGCCAACGTCCTGACTTTC
few,TRBJ2-7,TRBV4-2,TRBD2,CASSQDGTSGSSYEQYF,TGTGCCAGCAGCCAAGATGGGACTAGCGGAAGCTCCTACGAGCAGTACTTC
many,TRBJ1-4,TRBV6-1,TRBD1,CASTRGANEKLFF,TGTGCCAGCACCAGGGGGGCTAATGAAAAACTGTTTTTT
many,TRBJ2-5,TRBV29-1,-,CSGGAPSVETQYF,TGCAGCGGGGGGGCTCCAAGCGTCGAGACCCAGTACTTC
-,TRBJ2-5,TRBV12-3/TRBV12-4,TRBD1,CASSPFRGTGKGETQYF,TGTGCCAGCAGCCCCTTTAGGGGGACAGGGAAGGGAGAGACCCAGTACTTC
many,TRBJ2-7,TRBV29-1,TRBD1,CSATGTGGDEQYF,TGCAGCGCCACCGGGACAGGGGGCGACGAGCAGTACTTC